The clone carrying this T cell receptor beta chain has a handful of counts. This sample is part of a study of blood T cells in healthy people across ages. The CDR3 runs to 14 residues. V was pared by 8 bases and J by 4 bases, with 9 bases of the junction left unmatched. Germline lookup yields CDR1 MGHDK and CDR2 SYGVNS. For the second PCR, which ran for about 6 to 12 cycles, a sample-barcoded 5' primer and a J-beta primer mix were used. CDR3-containing paired-end reads numbered at least 2.5 million in each sample. TCRdb independently ran MiXCR on the 5' RACE reads; one entry per CDR3 protein. The top ten clones hold 15% to 20% of a sample with hundreds of thousands of distinct CDR3 sequences, under 30% of them seen once.

This rearrangement joins TRBV25-1 to TRBJ1-1; 8 bases align to TRBD1. Sequenced sample: blood. This receptor was identified in a woman of 80 years or more in good health. CDR3 sequence (DNA): TGTGCCAGCCAGGGGGCAGGGGGGGGCACTGAAGCTTTCTTT. Translated: CASQGAGGGTEAFF.